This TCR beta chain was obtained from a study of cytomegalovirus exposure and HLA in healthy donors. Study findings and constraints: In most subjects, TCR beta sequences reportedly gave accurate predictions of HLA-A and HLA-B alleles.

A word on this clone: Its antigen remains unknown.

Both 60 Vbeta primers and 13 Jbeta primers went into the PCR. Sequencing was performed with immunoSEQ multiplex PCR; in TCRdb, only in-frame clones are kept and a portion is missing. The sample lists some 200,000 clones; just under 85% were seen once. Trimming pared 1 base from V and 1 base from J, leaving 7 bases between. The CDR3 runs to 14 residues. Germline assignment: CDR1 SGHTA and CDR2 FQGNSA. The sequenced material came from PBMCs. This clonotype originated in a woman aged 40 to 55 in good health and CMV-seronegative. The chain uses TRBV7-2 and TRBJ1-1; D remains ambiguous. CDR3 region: CASSLDSGNTEAFF. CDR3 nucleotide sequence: TGTGCCAGCAGCTTAGACAGCGGGAACACTGAAGCTTTCTTT.